This T cell receptor (beta chain) was documented in a study of T cell changes during pregnancy in multiple sclerosis. Losses at the gene ends were 5 bases for V and 9 bases for J; bases not matched to a gene: 5. Germline assignment: CDR1 MNHNY and CDR2 SVGAGI (reference sequence). CDR3 length: 15 amino acids. Method: immunoSEQ multiplex PCR; TCRdb's copy keeps in-frame clones and lacks some. The repertoire holds fewer than 45,000 clones, with roughly 89% as singletons. This specimen was CD4+ T cells from peripheral blood mononuclear cells, taken in the first trimester of pregnancy. The TCR originated in a female donor with multiple sclerosis, enrolled in a pregnancy study. The chain joins TRBV6-6 to TRBJ2-6; 12 bases align to TRBD1. CDR3 sequence: CASSRDRGLVNVLTF. CDR3 in DNA: TGTGCCAGCAGTAGGGACAGGGGGCTGGTCAACGTCCTGACTTTC.